The 14 T cell receptor beta chains below were found in one sample sequenced in a study of T cells after yellow fever vaccination. TCRdb reprocessed the 5' RACE reads with MiXCR, giving one entry per CDR3 protein. Here the sample spans hundreds of thousands of distinct CDR3 sequences, about 19% being singletons. This specimen consisted of PBMCs, obtained before the yellow fever booster vaccination. Receptors originate from a young man who received the YFV17D yellow fever vaccine.

CDR3 region: CASSVQALNTEAFF. In DNA form, the CDR3 reads TGTGCCAGCAGCGTACAGGCTTTGAACACTGAAGCTTTCTTT. This sequence joins TRBV7-3 and TRBJ1-1; D is perhaps TRBD1 (5 bases). The CDR3 consists of 14 residues. CDR1 and CDR2 (germline): SGHTA, FQGTGA. Trimming took 5 bases from V and 0 from J, leaving 10 bases between them.

This clonotype was seen a handful of times. V usage is TRBV12-3 or TRBV12-4 and J usage is TRBJ2-7, with a possible D match to TRBD1 (5 bases). The CDR3 has 13 amino acids. V lost 10 bases and J 2 bases, leaving 15 bases between the germline ends. The CDR3 region is CATRADPAYEQYF. The CDR3 nucleotides are TGTGCCACCAGGGCAGACCCAGCCTACGAGCAGTACTTC.

The chain combines TRBV7-2 with TRBJ2-1; 8 bases are a match to TRBD1. Trimming at V came to 5 bases and at J to 7 bases, leaving 7 bases not matched to a gene. The germline V gene has CDR1 SGHTA and CDR2 FQGNSA. This CDR3 has 14 residues. The CDR3 sequence: CASSKTGAGNEQFF. The CDR3 nucleotides are TGTGCCAGCAGCAAGACAGGGGCCGGGAATGAGCAGTTCTTC.

J is TRBJ2-5 and V is TRBV4-3; 11 nucleotides agree with TRBD2. CDR3 length: 17 amino acids. Germline V gives CDR1 LGHNA, CDR2 YSLEER. The junction had 7 bases not matched to a gene; V was cut back by 0 bases and J by 4 bases. CDR3 sequence: CASSQDLTSGGTETQYF. The CDR3 coding sequence is TGCGCCAGCAGCCAAGACCTTACTAGCGGGGGTACAGAGACCCAGTACTTC.

This clonotype was seen a handful of times. The chain combines TRBV12-3 or TRBV12-4 with TRBJ1-1; 8 positions agree with TRBD1. This CDR3 is built from 16 residues. V shed 4 bases, J shed 1 base, and the junction held 8 bases outside the gene matches. CDR3 sequence: CASSSFGQGGNTEAFF. CDR3 in DNA: TGTGCCAGCAGTTCCTTTGGACAGGGAGGGAACACTGAAGCTTTCTTT.

Only a few counts were recorded for this clonotype. The V call is TRBV20-1, the J call TRBJ2-1; 7 bases are a match to TRBD2. With 2 bases clipped from V and 6 bases from J, the junction kept 4 bases outside the gene matches. This CDR3 is 13 amino acids long. The V gene's germline CDR1 is DFQATT and CDR2 SNEGSKA (reference sequence). This chain's CDR3 is CSARFGTTNEQFF. Written as DNA, the CDR3 is TGCAGTGCTAGATTTGGGACTACCAATGAGCAGTTCTTC.

This chain links TRBV28 with TRBJ2-7; D may be TRBD2 (5 bases). Trimming cost V 2 bases and J 5 bases, with 13 bases left between them. Germline CDR1 reads MDHEN; CDR2 reads SYDVKM. CDR3 size: 14 residues. The CDR3: CASSLTPGLDEQYF. CDR3 DNA sequence: TGTGCCAGCAGTTTAACCCCTGGACTGGACGAGCAGTACTTC.

This clonotype was observed a few times. The chain combines TRBV7-7 with TRBJ2-5; 7 bases match TRBD2. Looked up from germline, CDR1 is SSHAT and CDR2 is FNYEAQ (reference sequence). This CDR3 spans 15 amino acids. Unmatched junction bases numbered 6, after V lost 1 base and J lost 4 bases. This chain's CDR3 is CASSLVGGERETQYF. In nucleotides, the CDR3 is TGTGCCAGCAGCTTAGTGGGGGGGGAGCGAGAGACCCAGTACTTC. The full variable domain, in which reference TRBV7-7 and TRBJ2-5 provide the parts outside the CDR3, is GAGVSQSPRYKVTKRGQDVTLRCDPISSHATLYWYQQALGQGPEFLTYFNYEAQPDKSGLPSDRFSAERPEGSISTLTIQRTEQRDSAMYRCASSLVGGERETQYFGPGTRLLVL.

The chain carries TRBV6-5 and TRBJ2-1; a weak D match, TRBD1 (6 bases). V was trimmed by 8 bases and J by 4 bases, leaving 9 bases between them. This CDR3 region has 12 residues. Germline values: CDR1 MNHEY, CDR2 SVGAGI. DNA for the CDR3: TGTGCCAGCCGGGACACGTACAATGAGCAGTTCTTC. It specifies CASRDTYNEQFF.

The V and J genes are TRBV7-2 and TRBJ2-5; 10 bases are shared with TRBD2. The trim removed 11 bases at V and 6 bases at J, leaving 12 bases unmatched. The germline V gene has CDR1 SGHTA and CDR2 FQGNSA. This CDR3 region has 14 residues. Here the CDR3 reads CAEGNSGGLKTQYF. DNA for the CDR3: TGTGCCGAGGGAAATAGCGGGGGGTTGAAGACCCAGTACTTC.

The chain employs TRBV3-1 and TRBJ1-1; D call uncertain. Germline CDR1 LGHDT, CDR2 YNNKEL (reference sequence). V lost 7 bases and J 5 bases, leaving 20 bases between the germline ends. This CDR3 region has 15 residues. Here the CDR3 DNA reads TGTGCCAGCACCAGTCGTGGTGGAAGTGATACTGAAGCTTTCTTT. This gives the protein CASTSRGGSDTEAFF.

This CDR3 reads CASSVQIQETQYF. The DNA of the CDR3 is TGTGCCAGCAGTGTCCAGATCCAAGAGACCCAGTACTTC. This chain uses TRBV25-1 with TRBJ2-5; the D is unclear. The CDR3 contains 13 residues. CDR1 is MGHDK, CDR2 SYGVNS, per germline. V lost 4 bases, J lost 1 base, and 7 bases lay in between.

The V gene is TRBV5-8, the J gene TRBJ1-5; D is ambiguous. The V gene lost 6 bases and the J gene lost 5 bases, with 15 bases spanning the gap. The germline gives CDR1 SGHTS, CDR2 YDEGEE. The CDR3 runs 14 residues. DNA of the CDR3: TGTGCCAGCAACTCGTGGGCAGAATATCAGCCCCAGCATTTT. Protein sequence: CASNSWAEYQPQHF.

The rearrangement joins TRBV7-2 to TRBJ2-3, with D maybe TRBD2 (5 bases). Per germline, CDR1 SGHTA and CDR2 FQGNSA. The CDR3 extends over 12 amino acids. Trimming shortened V by 5 bases and J by 9 bases, and 12 bases separated the two germline ends. CDR3 in DNA: TGTGCCAGCAGCAGTACTAGGAACACGCAGTATTTT. Encoded protein: CASSSTRNTQYF.